The entry that follows covers one T cell receptor (beta chain) sequence. Antigen unknown. The sample originates from a study of long-term antiretroviral therapy in people with HIV. Study results and limitations: Pre-ART clonal expansions dominated every time point's repertoire. ART adherence, viral resistance and therapy changes went undocumented.

A v3.0 immunoSEQ assay was performed at survey level. Sequencing targeted roughly 40,000-55,000 T-cell genomes per sample. The repertoire was sequenced with immunoSEQ multiplex PCR; TCRdb's copy has only in-frame clones and lacks some. The repertoire consists of 20,000 to 25,000 clones, with roughly 85% occurring once and the leading ten covering approximately 11%. Prior to DNA extraction, the samples held roughly 0.85-10 million cryopreserved PBMC. Germline CDR1 is SGHRS and CDR2 is YFSETQ. CDR3 length: 17 amino acids. This chain connects TRBV5-1 to TRBJ2-5, with D possibly being TRBD1 or TRBD2 (7 bases each). The J call is in doubt because the DNA end fits TRBJ2-7 better. The sequence was collected from a woman aged 40 to 50 with HIV. The sequenced sample was unsorted PBMCs, obtained 1.2 years after starting antiretroviral therapy. The CDR3 sequence is CASSFGGTVDISYEQYF. The DNA for the CDR3 is TGCGCCAGCAGCTTCGGGGGGACAGTTGATATCTCCTACGAGCAGTACTTC.